Listed here are 32 T cell receptor beta chains from one sample, sequenced in a study of shared clonotypes between healthy human individuals. Here immunoSEQ multiplex PCR was the method, and the copy in TCRdb shows in-frame clones only, minus some. The table has about 2.3 million clones, about nine tenths seen once. Sample: naive CD4+ T cells from PBMCs. Subset reported: CD45RA+ positively selected. The receptor set was obtained from a man aged 18 to 35 in good health. Some clones in this sample may be carry-over from other donors' samples.

This rearrangement joins TRBV7-7 to TRBJ2-5; TRBD2 might be the D (5 bases). The CDR3 totals 14 residues. The germline V gene encodes CDR1 SSHAT and CDR2 FNYEAQ (reference sequence). Trimming shortened V by 5 bases and J by 5 bases, and 15 bases separated the two germline ends. The CDR3 sequence: CASSQTTIQETQYF. CDR3 sequence (DNA): TGTGCCAGCAGCCAAACGACTATTCAGGAGACCCAGTACTTC.

The V gene is TRBV28, the J gene TRBJ2-4; 8 bases map to TRBD1. Trimming cost V 5 bases and J 14 bases; bases outside gene matches: 11. Germline V gene sequence: CDR1 MDHEN, CDR2 SYDVKM. This CDR3 spans 13 amino acids. CDR3 in amino acids: CASSILSGDRKYF. The CDR3 coding sequence is TGTGCCAGCAGTATTCTTTCAGGGGACAGGAAGTACTTC.

The chain joins TRBV11-3 to TRBJ2-1; perhaps TRBD1 as D (5 bases). In germline, CDR1 is SGHNT, CDR2 YENEEA. Trimming removed 8 bases from V and 9 bases from J, with 11 bases in between. The CDR3 is made up of 11 amino acids. As DNA, the CDR3 is TGTGCCAGCGGTAAGGGGTCTGAGCAGTTCTTC. Translating gives CASGKGSEQFF.

V and J are TRBV5-1 and TRBJ1-4; D is undetermined. Germline V gene sequence: CDR1 SGHRS, CDR2 YFSETQ. The CDR3 is made up of 17 amino acids. Deletions cut 5 bases from V and 0 bases from J, with 17 bases between. This CDR3 reads CASRRNVVLATNEKLFF. CDR3 nucleotide sequence: TGCGCCAGCAGGAGGAACGTCGTTCTGGCAACTAATGAAAAACTGTTTTTT.

The chain uses TRBV5-1 and TRBJ2-2, with 13 nucleotides matching TRBD2. The CDR3 contains 17 residues. Germline V gives CDR1 SGHRS, CDR2 YFSETQ. Germline trimming cut 4 bases from V and 2 bases from J; bases unmatched to any gene: 5. The DNA of the CDR3 is TGCGCCAGCAGCCAGCCGGGACTAGCGGGAAACACCGGGGAGCTGTTTTTT. It yields the protein CASSQPGLAGNTGELFF.

As DNA, the CDR3 is TGTGCCAGCAGTCGACTAGCGGGAGGGCTTGGCGGGGAGCTGTTTTTT. Residues: CASSRLAGGLGGELFF. This sequence joins TRBV2 and TRBJ2-2, with 14 bases lining up with TRBD2. The CDR3 consists of 16 residues. The junction had 6 bases not matched to a gene; V was cut back by 5 bases and J by 7 bases. Per germline, CDR1 SNHLY and CDR2 FYNNEI.

The genes are TRBV5-4 and TRBJ2-1, with a weak D call TRBD2 (5 bases). The length of the CDR3 is 14 residues. Trimming took off 4 bases at V and 8 bases at J, with 16 bases between the two ends. Germline loops: CDR1 SGHNT, CDR2 YYREEE (reference sequence). The CDR3 reads CASSLNGIRDEQFF. CDR3 coding DNA: TGTGCCAGCAGCCTAAACGGGATCCGGGATGAGCAGTTCTTC.

This clone has more than one count but fewer than ten. This rearrangement joins TRBV6-8 to TRBJ1-1, with D unclear. Trimming pared 11 bases from V and 4 bases from J, leaving 23 bases between. This CDR3 has 15 residues. Germline V gene data show CDR1 as MNHGY and CDR2 as SAAAGT. This chain's CDR3 is CASALTRSSGTEAFF. The DNA for the CDR3 is TGTGCCTCAGCCCTCACTCGAAGTAGTGGCACTGAAGCTTTCTTT.

J is TRBJ1-2 and V is TRBV5-1; the D is unclear. The V gene's germline CDR1 is SGHRS and CDR2 YFSETQ. Deletions cut 3 bases from V and 6 bases from J, with 12 bases between. This CDR3 contains 13 residues. The CDR3 sequence is CASSSSTRDGYTF. CDR3 nucleotides: TGCGCCAGCAGCTCCTCCACCCGGGATGGCTACACCTTC.

The chain combines TRBV7-3 with TRBJ1-1; TRBD1 is a possible D gene (5 bases). Trimming took off 5 bases at V and 3 bases at J, with 16 bases between the two ends. This CDR3 region has 15 residues. Germline-derived CDR1 and CDR2 are SGHTA and FQGTGA. Here the CDR3 reads CASSPGVGAYTEAFF. The CDR3, as DNA: TGTGCCAGCAGCCCCGGTGTAGGGGCTTACACTGAAGCTTTCTTT. Using reference TRBV7-3 and TRBJ1-1 for the parts outside the CDR3, the full variable domain is GAGVSQTPSNKVTEKGKYVELRCDPISGHTALYWYRQSLGQGPEFLIYFQGTGAADDSGLPNDRFFAVRPEGSVSTLKIQRTERGDSAVYLCASSPGVGAYTEAFFGQGTRLTVV.

Details on this clone: Different DNA sequences within this sample yield the same CDR3. The chain uses TRBV10-3 and TRBJ1-1; D not resolved. Germline V CDR1 and CDR2: ENHRY, SYGVKD. This CDR3 is built from 14 residues. V lost 3 bases and J lost 0, with 8 bases in between. The CDR3 here is CAISEQGMNTEAFF. Here the CDR3 DNA reads TGTGCCATCAGTGAACAAGGCATGAACACTGAAGCTTTCTTT.

This chain links TRBV5-3 with TRBJ1-5, with 8 bases lining up with TRBD1. TRBV5-3 is annotated as an ORF whose role is uncertain. The CDR3 contains 16 residues. V shed 5 bases, J shed 3 bases, and the junction held 10 bases outside the gene matches. CDR3 sequence: CARRKTGVRANQPQHF. The DNA of the CDR3 is TGTGCCAGAAGAAAGACAGGGGTGCGGGCCAATCAGCCCCAGCATTTT.

For this clone: Other DNA sequences in the sample encode the same CDR3. The V call is TRBV5-1, the J call TRBJ1-5; the D is unclear. The CDR3 spans 13 residues. Germline V gene sequence: CDR1 SGHRS, CDR2 YFSETQ. The V end lost 4 bases, the J end lost 0 bases, and 5 bases lay between the germline ends. CDR3 DNA sequence: TGCGCCAGCAGCCTCAATAGCAATCAGCCCCAGCATTTT. Translation: CASSLNSNQPQHF.

The J gene is TRBJ2-7, the V gene TRBV6-5, with D maybe TRBD2 (6 bases). Germline V gene lookup returns CDR1 MNHEY and CDR2 SVGAGI. The CDR3 extends over 13 amino acids. V was cut by 6 bases and J by 2 bases, with 11 bases left in between. The CDR3 region has the DNA TGTGCCAGCAGAGAGCGGGCCCCCTACGAGCAGTACTTC. This gives the protein CASRERAPYEQYF.

About this clone: Other nucleotide sequences in the sample specify the same CDR3. This chain joins TRBV5-1 and TRBJ1-3, with D maybe TRBD1 (6 bases). The CDR3 sequence is 13 residues long. Germline V lookup: CDR1 SGHRS, CDR2 YFSETQ. The V end lost 1 base, the J end lost 4 bases, and 6 bases lay between the germline ends. The CDR3 sequence is CASSLTGGNTIYF. DNA for the CDR3: TGCGCCAGCAGCTTGACAGGGGGAAACACCATATATTTT.

This clone was seen a few times. The chain couples TRBV7-3 to TRBJ1-1, with TRBD1 matching 8 bases. Germline V gene sequence: CDR1 SGHTA, CDR2 FQGTGA. CDR3 length: 16 residues. The V gene end was trimmed by 0 bases and the J gene end by 5 bases; junction bases not matched to a gene: 8. The chain's CDR3 is CASSLTDRDRRTEAFF. CDR3 nucleotides: TGTGCCAGCAGCTTAACGGATCGGGACAGGAGAACTGAAGCTTTCTTT.

The chain couples TRBV28 to TRBJ2-3, with no clear D. This CDR3 region has 16 residues. Trimming took 7 bases from V and 1 from J, leaving 18 bases between them. From germline, CDR1 is MDHEN and CDR2 SYDVKM. The CDR3 DNA reads TGTGCCAGCACCCGGATCTCCTCCTATCGCACAGATACGCAGTATTTT. This encodes CASTRISSYRTDTQYF.

The chain carries TRBV7-9 and TRBJ1-2; D unclear. Germline values: CDR1 SEHNR, CDR2 FQNEAQ (reference sequence). The CDR3 runs to 17 residues. With 0 bases removed from V and 2 bases from J, the gap between germline ends came to 16 bases. The CDR3 region has the DNA TGTGCCAGCAGCTTAGCATACGGGGTGACGGGAAACTATGGCTACACCTTC. It yields the protein CASSLAYGVTGNYGYTF.

The chain links TRBV9 to TRBJ1-5, with 7 bases fitting TRBD1. With V trimmed by 0 bases and J by 4 bases, 7 bases remained unmatched. Germline assignment: CDR1 SGDLS and CDR2 YYNGEE. The length of the CDR3 is 16 residues. The CDR3 DNA is TGTGCCAGCAGCGTAGGTGACAGGGCCGTTAATCAGCCCCAGCATTTT. Amino acid sequence: CASSVGDRAVNQPQHF. Drawing the rest from reference TRBV9 and TRBJ1-5, the complete variable domain is DSGVTQTPKHLITATGQRVTLRCSPRSGDLSVYWYQQSLDQGLQFLIQYYNGEERAKGNILERFSAQQFPDLHSELNLSSLELGDSALYFCASSVGDRAVNQPQHFGDGTRLSIL.

The gene calls are TRBV27 and TRBJ1-1; D is possibly TRBD1 (5 bases). The CDR3 totals 16 residues. Germline CDR1 and CDR2: MNHEY and SMNVEV (reference sequence). V lost 5 bases and J lost 3, with 19 bases in between. CDR3 coding DNA: TGTGCCAGCAGTCGACCCCCCCCAGGGCCCTACACTGAAGCTTTCTTT. Residues: CASSRPPPGPYTEAFF.

V is TRBV7-2 and J is TRBJ2-5; D is ambiguous. V lost 0 bases to trimming and J lost 0 bases, with 14 bases between them. The CDR3 length is 17 residues. Germline CDR1 reads SGHTA; CDR2 reads FQGNSA. The CDR3 DNA reads as TGTGCCAGCAGCTTAGCATATCGGCGGAGTGACCAAGAGACCCAGTACTTC. This gives the protein CASSLAYRRSDQETQYF.

The chain carries TRBV28 and TRBJ2-7, with 9 bases matching TRBD1. The CDR3 is 16 amino acids. The germline V gene encodes CDR1 MDHEN and CDR2 SYDVKM. After removal of 6 bases from V and 2 bases from J, the junction contained 11 bases not matched to a gene. DNA for the CDR3: TGTGCCAGCAGCTTACCCGGGACAGGGACTACCTACGAGCAGTACTTC. Translating gives CASSLPGTGTTYEQYF.

The V and J genes are TRBV28 and TRBJ1-6; TRBD1 is a possible D gene (5 bases). The CDR3 runs to 12 residues. The germline gives CDR1 MDHEN, CDR2 SYDVKM. Trimming shortened V by 6 bases and J by 10 bases, and 10 bases separated the two germline ends. The CDR3 is CASSGTGSPLHF. Written as DNA, the CDR3 is TGTGCCAGCAGCGGGACGGGGTCACCCCTCCACTTT. Looking up the rest from reference TRBV28 and TRBJ1-6 gives the full variable domain: DVKVTQSSRYLVKRTGEKVFLECVQDMDHENMFWYRQDPGLGLRLIYFSYDVKMKEKGDIPEGYSVSREKKERFSLILESASTNQTSMYLCASSGTGSPLHFGNGTRLTVT.

The genes are TRBV30 and TRBJ1-1; TRBD1 aligns across 10 bases. CDR3 length: 11 amino acids. CDR1 and CDR2 (germline): GTSNPN, SVGIG (reference sequence). CDR3 bases: TGTGCTGGGACAGGGGAGGCTGAAGCTTTCTTT. This sequence encodes CAGTGEAEAFF.

The chain uses TRBV11-1 and TRBJ1-1, with D possibly TRBD1 on 5 matching bases. The CDR3 length is 16 residues. The germline V gene encodes CDR1 SGHAT and CDR2 FQDESV (reference sequence). V lost 2 bases and J lost 4, with 17 bases in between. The DNA for the CDR3 is TGTGCCAGCAGCTTATTTGGGGTCAGGGAGGGCACTGAAGCTTTCTTT. It codes for CASSLFGVREGTEAFF. Drawing the rest from reference TRBV11-1 and TRBJ1-1, the complete variable domain is EAEVAQSPRYKITEKSQAVAFWCDPISGHATLYWYRQILGQGPELLVQFQDESVVDDSQLPKDRFSAERLKGVDSTLKIQPAELGDSAMYLCASSLFGVREGTEAFFGQGTRLTVV.

This clone was found once. The V gene is TRBV5-1, the J gene TRBJ2-1; 10 positions agree with TRBD2. Losses at the gene ends were 0 bases for V and 7 bases for J; bases not matched to a gene: 10. Germline-derived CDR1 and CDR2 are SGHRS and YFSETQ. CDR3 length: 17 residues. CDR3 nucleotide sequence: TGCGCCAGCAGCTTGGATCCAGCGGGAGGGACGAGGAATGAGCAGTTCTTC. It encodes CASSLDPAGGTRNEQFF.

The chain uses TRBV7-3 and TRBJ2-2, with a tentative D call TRBD1 (5 bases). V was cut by 4 bases and J by 1 base, with 7 bases left in between. This CDR3 is built from 14 residues. Germline loops: CDR1 SGHTA, CDR2 FQGTGA. CDR3 residues: CASSSGQNTGELFF. CDR3 DNA: TGTGCCAGCAGCTCCGGACAGAACACCGGGGAGCTGTTTTTT.

The rearrangement uses TRBV29-1 and TRBJ2-7, with 7 bases identical to TRBD2. The V gene's germline CDR1 is SQVTM and CDR2 ANQGSEA. Germline trimming cut 0 bases from V and 2 bases from J; bases unmatched to any gene: 7. This CDR3 spans 15 amino acids. CDR3 region: CSVEDRLAGPYEQYF. The CDR3, as DNA: TGCAGCGTTGAAGATCGTTTAGCGGGCCCCTACGAGCAGTACTTC.

Only one count was recorded for this clone. The V gene is TRBV2, the J gene TRBJ1-1; D might be TRBD1 (5 bases). The CDR3 is 20 residues long. Trimming took off 0 bases at V and 5 bases at J, with 28 bases between the two ends. Per the germline V gene, CDR1 is SNHLY and CDR2 is FYNNEI. CDR3 in DNA: TGTGCCAGCAGTGAAGCGCTTCGGATAAGACAGTCAATAACTCGGACTGAAGCTTTCTTT. This translates into CASSEALRIRQSITRTEAFF. The full variable domain, with the rest looked up from reference TRBV2 and TRBJ1-1, is EPEVTQTPSHQVTQMGQEVILRCVPISNHLYFYWYRQILGQKVEFLVSFYNNEISEKSEIFDDQFSVERPDGSNFTLKIRSTKLEDSAMYFCASSEALRIRQSITRTEAFFGQGTRLTVV.

The V call is TRBV11-3, the J call TRBJ2-1, with D perhaps TRBD2 (6 bases). Germline V gene sequence: CDR1 SGHNT, CDR2 YENEEA. The CDR3 is 13 amino acids. Trimming took 4 bases from V and 5 from J, leaving 9 bases between them. Here the CDR3 DNA reads TGTGCCAGCAGCTGGGACTTCAACAATGAGCAGTTCTTC. Translated, it gives CASSWDFNNEQFF.

The V call is TRBV11-2, the J call TRBJ2-1, with 8 nucleotides matching TRBD2. The V gene's germline CDR1 is SGHAT and CDR2 FQNNGV. The CDR3 is 17 amino acids. V was pared by 4 bases and J by 3 bases, with 11 bases of the junction left unmatched. CDR3 residues: CASSSSPGGAGYNEQFF. CDR3 nucleotide sequence: TGTGCCAGCAGCTCATCACCGGGAGGGGCCGGCTACAATGAGCAGTTCTTC.

The chain recombines TRBV6-5 with TRBJ2-7; 9 bases are a match to TRBD1. V was clipped by 10 bases and J by 5 bases; unmatched bases: 12. Germline CDR1 is MNHEY and CDR2 is SVGAGI. CDR3 size: 14 residues. The CDR3 sequence is CATQPQGARDEQYF. In DNA form, the CDR3 reads TGTGCCACCCAACCACAGGGGGCGCGTGACGAGCAGTACTTC.